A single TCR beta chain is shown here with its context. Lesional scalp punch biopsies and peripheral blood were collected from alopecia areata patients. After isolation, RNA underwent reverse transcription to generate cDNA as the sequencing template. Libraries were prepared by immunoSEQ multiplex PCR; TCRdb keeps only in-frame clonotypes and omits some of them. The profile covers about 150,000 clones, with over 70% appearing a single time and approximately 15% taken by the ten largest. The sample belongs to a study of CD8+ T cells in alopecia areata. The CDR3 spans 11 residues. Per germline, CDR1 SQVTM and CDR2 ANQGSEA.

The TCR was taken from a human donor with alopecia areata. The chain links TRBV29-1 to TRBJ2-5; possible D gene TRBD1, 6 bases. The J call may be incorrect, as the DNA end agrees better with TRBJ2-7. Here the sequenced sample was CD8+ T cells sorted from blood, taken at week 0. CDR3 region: CSVVDSYEQYF. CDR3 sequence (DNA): TGCAGCGTTGTGGACAGCTACGAGCAGTACTTC.